This T cell receptor (beta chain) comes out of a study of blood T cell repertoires in COVID-19. Across the study: Some COVID-19 samples were acute and others convalescent; all came from the United States, Italy and Spain.

The repertoire was sequenced with immunoSEQ multiplex PCR; TCRdb's copy has only in-frame clones and lacks some. The table shows under 250,000 clones, with about 84% occurring only once. V lost 7 bases and J lost 0, with 13 bases in between. CDR3 length equals 14 residues. In germline, CDR1 is SGHRS, CDR2 YFSETQ. The TCR comes from a human donor in a cohort sampled during active COVID-19. Source material: peripheral blood. V gene TRBV5-1 combines with J gene TRBJ1-1; D remains unclear. The CDR3 here is CASWSGLMNTEAFF. DNA of the CDR3: TGCGCCAGCTGGTCAGGCCTAATGAACACTGAAGCTTTCTTT.